This T cell receptor (beta chain) comes out of a study of immune heterogeneity within non-small cell lung tumors. The CDR3 is 11 residues long. V gave up 4 bases and J gave up 3 bases, with 5 bases separating them. Germline CDR1 reads SQVTM; CDR2 reads ANQGSEA. Amplification of TCR beta CDR3 was performed by multiplex PCR with 32 V and 13 J primers. TCRdb reprocessed the multiplex PCR reads with MiXCR, giving one entry per CDR3 protein. The sample has about 6,100 distinct CDR3 sequences, 20% to 25% seen once; the top ten hold 11% to 15%. A note on this clonotype: Its target is unknown.

Study conclusions and caveats: Alongside site-unique high-frequency clones, identical dominant CDR3 beta clonotypes recurred across tumor sites within a patient.

Bulk tumor genomic DNA (around 600 ng per sample) served as template. During surgery, several far-apart biopsies were obtained from every primary tumor. Curative surgery was undertaken by patients, who had untreated, newly diagnosed non-small cell lung cancer. The clonotype originates from a female donor with non-small cell lung cancer. The chain joins TRBV29-1 to TRBJ2-3; no clear D gene. Sequencing was performed on lung tumor tissue. For the CDR3, the DNA is TGCAGCGTTGGGCCGACAGATACGCAGTATTTT. It yields the protein CSVGPTDTQYF.